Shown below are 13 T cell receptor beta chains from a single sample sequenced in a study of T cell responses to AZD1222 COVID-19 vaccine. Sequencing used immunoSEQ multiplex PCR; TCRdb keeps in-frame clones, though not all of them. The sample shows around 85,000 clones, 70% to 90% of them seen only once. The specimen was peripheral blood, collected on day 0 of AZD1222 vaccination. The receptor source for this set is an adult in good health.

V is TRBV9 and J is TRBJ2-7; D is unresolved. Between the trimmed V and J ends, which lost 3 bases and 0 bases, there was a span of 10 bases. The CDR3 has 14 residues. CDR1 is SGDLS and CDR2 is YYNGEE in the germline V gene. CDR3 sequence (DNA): TGTGCCAGCAGCGACGGAAATAACTCCTACGAGCAGTACTTC. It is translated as CASSDGNNSYEQYF. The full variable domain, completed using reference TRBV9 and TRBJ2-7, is DSGVTQTPKHLITATGQRVTLRCSPRSGDLSVYWYQQSLDQGLQFLIQYYNGEERAKGNILERFSAQQFPDLHSELNLSSLELGDSALYFCASSDGNNSYEQYFGPGTRLTVT.

CDR3 sequence (DNA): TGTGCCACCAGTGATTTGAGTCCCCACAACTCCTACAATGAGCAGTTCTTC. Translating gives CATSDLSPHNSYNEQFF. The chain carries TRBV24-1 and TRBJ2-1; D remains ambiguous. The CDR3 runs 17 residues. The germline gives CDR1 KGHDR, CDR2 SFDVKD. Between the trimmed V and J ends, which lost 0 bases and 0 bases, there was a span of 11 bases.

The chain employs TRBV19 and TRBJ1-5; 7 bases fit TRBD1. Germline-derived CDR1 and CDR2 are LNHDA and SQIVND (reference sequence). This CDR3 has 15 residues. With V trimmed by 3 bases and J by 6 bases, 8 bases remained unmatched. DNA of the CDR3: TGTGCCAGTAGTATCATGACAGGGATGTCTCAGCCCCAGCATTTT. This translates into CASSIMTGMSQPQHF.

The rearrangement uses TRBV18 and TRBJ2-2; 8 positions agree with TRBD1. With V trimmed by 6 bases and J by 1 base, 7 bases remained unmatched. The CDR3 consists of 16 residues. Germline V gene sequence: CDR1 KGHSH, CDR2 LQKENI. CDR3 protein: CASSLHGTGNTGELFF. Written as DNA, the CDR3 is TGTGCCAGCTCCCTTCACGGGACAGGGAACACCGGGGAGCTGTTTTTT.

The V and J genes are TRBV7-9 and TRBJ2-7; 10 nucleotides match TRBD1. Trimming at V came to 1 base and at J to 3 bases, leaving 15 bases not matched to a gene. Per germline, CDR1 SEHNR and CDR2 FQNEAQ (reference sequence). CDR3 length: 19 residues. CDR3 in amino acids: CASSLGPGQGLRLDYEQYF. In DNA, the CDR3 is TGTGCCAGCAGCTTAGGCCCGGGACAGGGGTTACGCCTGGACTACGAGCAGTACTTC. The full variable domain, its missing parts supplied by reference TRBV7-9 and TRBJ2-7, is DTGVSQNPRHKITKRGQNVTFRCDPISEHNRLYWYRQTLGQGPEFLTYFQNEAQLEKSRLLSDRFSAERPKGSFSTLEIQRTEQGDSAMYLCASSLGPGQGLRLDYEQYFGPGTRLTVT.

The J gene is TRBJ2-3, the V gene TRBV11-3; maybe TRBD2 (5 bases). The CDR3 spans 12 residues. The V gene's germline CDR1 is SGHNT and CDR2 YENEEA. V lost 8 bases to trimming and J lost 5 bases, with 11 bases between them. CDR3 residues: CASGSVRDTQYF. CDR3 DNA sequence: TGTGCCAGCGGGAGTGTTCGAGATACGCAGTATTTT. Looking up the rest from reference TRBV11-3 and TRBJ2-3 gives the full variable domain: EAGVVQSPRYKIIEKKQPVAFWCNPISGHNTLYWYLQNLGQGPELLIRYENEEAVDDSQLPKDRFSAERLKGVDSTLKIQPAELGDSAVYLCASGSVRDTQYFGPGTRLTVL.

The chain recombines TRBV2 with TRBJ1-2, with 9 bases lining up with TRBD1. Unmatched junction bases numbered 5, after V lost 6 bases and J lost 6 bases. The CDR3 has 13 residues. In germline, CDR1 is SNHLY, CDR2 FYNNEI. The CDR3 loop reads CASRETGGDGYTF. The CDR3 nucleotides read TGTGCCAGCAGGGAAACAGGGGGCGATGGCTACACCTTC.

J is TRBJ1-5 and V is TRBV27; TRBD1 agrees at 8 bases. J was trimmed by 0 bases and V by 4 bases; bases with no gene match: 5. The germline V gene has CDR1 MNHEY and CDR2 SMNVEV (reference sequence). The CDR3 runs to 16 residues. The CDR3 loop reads CASSSTGGYSNQPQHF. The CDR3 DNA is TGTGCCAGCAGTTCCACAGGGGGATATAGCAATCAGCCCCAGCATTTT.

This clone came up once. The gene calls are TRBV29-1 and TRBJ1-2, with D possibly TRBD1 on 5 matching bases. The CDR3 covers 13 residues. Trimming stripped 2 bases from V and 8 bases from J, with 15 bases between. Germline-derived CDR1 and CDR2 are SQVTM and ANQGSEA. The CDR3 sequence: CSVERGRTDGYTF. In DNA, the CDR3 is TGCAGCGTTGAACGGGGCAGGACGGACGGCTACACCTTC.

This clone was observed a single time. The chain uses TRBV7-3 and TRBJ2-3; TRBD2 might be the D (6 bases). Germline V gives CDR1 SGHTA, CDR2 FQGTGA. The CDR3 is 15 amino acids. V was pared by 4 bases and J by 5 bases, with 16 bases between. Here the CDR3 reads CASSSGLSHQDTQYF. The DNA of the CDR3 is TGTGCCAGCAGCTCGGGACTGTCCCACCAAGATACGCAGTATTTT.

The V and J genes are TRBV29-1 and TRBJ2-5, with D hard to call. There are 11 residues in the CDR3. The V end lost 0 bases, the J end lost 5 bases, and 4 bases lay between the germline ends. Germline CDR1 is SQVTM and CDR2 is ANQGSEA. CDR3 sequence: CSVEDRETQYF. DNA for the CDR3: TGCAGCGTTGAAGATAGGGAGACCCAGTACTTC. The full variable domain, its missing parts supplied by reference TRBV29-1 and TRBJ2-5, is SAVISQKPSRDICQRGTSLTIQCQVDSQVTMMFWYRQQPGQSLTLIATANQGSEATYESGFVIDKFPISRPNLTFSTLTVSNMSPEDSSIYLCSVEDRETQYFGPGTRLLVL.

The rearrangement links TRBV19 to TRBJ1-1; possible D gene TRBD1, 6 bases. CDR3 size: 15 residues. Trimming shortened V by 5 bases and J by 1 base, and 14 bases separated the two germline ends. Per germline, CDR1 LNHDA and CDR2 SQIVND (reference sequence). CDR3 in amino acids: CASSGSGGANTEAFF. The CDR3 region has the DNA TGTGCCAGTAGTGGGTCGGGGGGCGCGAACACTGAAGCTTTCTTT.

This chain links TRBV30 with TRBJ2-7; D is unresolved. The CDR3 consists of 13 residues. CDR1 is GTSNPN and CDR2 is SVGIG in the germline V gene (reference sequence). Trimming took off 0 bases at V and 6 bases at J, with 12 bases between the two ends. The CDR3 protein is CAWSVGKVVEQYF. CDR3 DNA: TGTGCCTGGAGTGTAGGAAAGGTGGTCGAGCAGTACTTC.